Each of the 28 T cell receptor beta chains below was sequenced from the same sample in a study of T cells expressing NK-cell markers. TCRdb reanalyzed the 5' RACE reads and collapses them to one entry per CDR3 protein, without DNA. The table gives approximately 440,000 distinct CDR3 sequences; the top ten clones make up over 1.1% of it. Material: blood T cells: a sorted CD56 or NKG2C T cell subset, CD4+ or CD8+ T cells, or bulk PBMC T cells (not recorded which). The receptors here all came from a woman aged 45-65 years in good health.

The genes are TRBV7-9 and TRBJ2-7. There are 15 residues in the CDR3. In germline, CDR1 is SEHNR, CDR2 FQNEAQ (reference sequence). CDR3 region: CASSRERIDSYEQYF.

The genes are TRBV20-1 and TRBJ2-3; the TCRdb call, TRBD2, lacks DNA for checking. Per the germline V gene, CDR1 is DFQATT and CDR2 is SNEGSKA (reference sequence). This CDR3 has 11 residues. CDR3 residues: CSASQREAQYF.

The chain couples TRBV5-1 to TRBJ2-1; lacking DNA, the TRBD1 call made by TCRdb goes unchecked. This CDR3 is built from 14 residues. Germline V gene data show CDR1 as SGHRS and CDR2 as YFSETQ. CDR3 sequence: CASSLRTSGDGQFF.

This chain connects TRBV2 to TRBJ2-1. The CDR3 loop spans 12 amino acids. CDR1 and CDR2 from the germline V gene are SNHLY and FYNNEI. The CDR3 sequence: CASSGLSGEQFF.

The rearrangement uses TRBV20-1 and TRBJ2-1; lacking DNA, the TRBD2 call made by TCRdb goes unchecked. The CDR3 covers 15 residues. Germline loops: CDR1 DFQATT, CDR2 SNEGSKA (reference sequence). The CDR3 loop reads CSASLLAVRYNEQFF.

The V gene is TRBV5-1, the J gene TRBJ2-1; TCRdb returns TRBD2, unconfirmable since there is no DNA. Germline loops: CDR1 SGHRS, CDR2 YFSETQ. The CDR3 length is 13 residues. Here the CDR3 reads CASSLLAGREQFF.

The rearrangement links TRBV5-4 to TRBJ2-5; TCRdb proposes TRBD2, but this gene call is untestable without DNA. The CDR3 loop spans 16 amino acids. Germline CDR1 SGHNT, CDR2 YYREEE (reference sequence). The CDR3 is CASSFSTGGPPETQYF. The variable domain in full, completed from reference TRBV5-4 and TRBJ2-5, reads ETGVTQSPTHLIKTRGQQVTLRCSSQSGHNTVSWYQQALGQGPQFIFQYYREEENGRGNFPPRFSGLQFPNYSSELNVNALELDDSALYLCASSFSTGGPPETQYFGPGTRLLVL.

V gene TRBV15 combines with J gene TRBJ1-1; checking the TCRdb D call of TRBD1 is not possible without DNA. CDR1 is LNHNV and CDR2 is YYDKDF in the germline V gene (reference sequence). The CDR3 is 18 residues long. Here the CDR3 reads CATSRASWASGMNTEAFF.

This sequence joins TRBV5-1 and TRBJ2-3; there is no DNA to check the TCRdb D call of TRBD2. CDR3 length: 18 amino acids. Germline V CDR1 and CDR2: SGHRS, YFSETQ. CDR3 amino acids: CASSGGKVAGSSTDTQYF.

The chain couples TRBV5-6 to TRBJ2-5; no DNA is available, so the TRBD2 call from TCRdb remains unchecked. The CDR3 sequence is 17 residues long. CDR1 SGHDT and CDR2 YYEEEE come from the germline V gene. This CDR3 is CASSLLLDVGRQETQYF.

The chain has TRBV12-3 or TRBV12-4 and TRBJ1-1; TCRdb's D call, TRBD1, is unchecked because there is no DNA. This CDR3 is built from 16 residues. The CDR3 sequence: CASSYLGGSLNTEAFF.

The rearrangement links TRBV29-1 to TRBJ2-1; TCRdb calls TRBD2, which cannot be checked without DNA. The CDR3 sequence is 14 residues long. CDR1 SQVTM and CDR2 ANQGSEA come from the germline V gene. Here the CDR3 reads CSVSLGAGVNEQFF.

This chain links TRBV21-1 with TRBJ1-1. TRBV21-1 is a recognized pseudogene. This CDR3 spans 15 amino acids. CDR3: CASSKPSRVCTEAFF.

The chain joins TRBV3-1 to TRBJ2-2; with no DNA, the TCRdb D assignment of TRBD1 cannot be verified. The CDR3 consists of 14 residues. Germline CDR1 is LGHDT and CDR2 is YNNKEL (reference sequence). CDR3 sequence: CASRVGHHTGELFF.

V is TRBV11-2 and J is TRBJ2-1; the TCRdb D gene call, TRBD2, has no DNA to confirm it. Germline V gives CDR1 SGHAT, CDR2 FQNNGV. The CDR3 extends over 16 amino acids. The CDR3 protein is CASRTLSGRIYNEQFF.

J is TRBJ2-2 and V is TRBV15. Looked up from germline, CDR1 is LNHNV and CDR2 is YYDKDF (reference sequence). The CDR3 contains 14 residues. CDR3 amino acids: CATSRDRNTGELFF.

This chain links TRBV6-5 with TRBJ2-7; TCRdb's D gene call, TRBD1, goes unchecked for lack of DNA. CDR3 size: 14 residues. Germline V gene sequence: CDR1 MNHEY, CDR2 SVGAGI. The CDR3 region is CASTQRGAAYEQYF.

The rearrangement links TRBV20-1 to TRBJ2-3; TCRdb picks TRBD2, but there is no DNA to check that call. Germline V CDR1 and CDR2: DFQATT, SNEGSKA (reference sequence). This CDR3 is 13 amino acids long. The CDR3 sequence is CSAGPRDPDTQYF.

The CDR3 sequence: CASRGRSSSTDTQYF. The genes are TRBV12-3 or TRBV12-4 and TRBJ2-3; the TCRdb call, TRBD1, lacks DNA for checking. The CDR3 runs 15 residues.

The chain is built from TRBV24-1 and TRBJ1-1. Germline V gene data show CDR1 as KGHDR and CDR2 as SFDVKD. This CDR3 has 15 amino acids. CDR3: CATTIRTVQNTEAFF.

The J gene is TRBJ2-2, the V gene TRBV6-5; the TRBD1 assignment by TCRdb is unverifiable without DNA. The CDR3 is 15 residues long. Germline V gene sequence: CDR1 MNHEY, CDR2 SVGAGI. CDR3 region: CASSMDSPNTGELFF.

The chain is built from TRBV28 and TRBJ1-5; TCRdb returns TRBD1, unconfirmable since there is no DNA. Germline assignment: CDR1 MDHEN and CDR2 SYDVKM. This CDR3 has 12 amino acids. The CDR3 protein is CASSFGGRPQHF.

The chain employs TRBV5-1 and TRBJ2-1; with no DNA, the TCRdb D assignment of TRBD2 cannot be verified. CDR3 size: 19 residues. Germline V gene sequence: CDR1 SGHRS, CDR2 YFSETQ. The CDR3 here is CASSLGQSSLGPSGNEQFF.

The rearrangement links TRBV5-1 to TRBJ2-7; TCRdb picks TRBD1, but there is no DNA to check that call. CDR1 SGHRS and CDR2 YFSETQ come from the germline V gene. The CDR3 extends over 14 amino acids. CDR3 sequence: CASSSRTSTYEQYF.

J is TRBJ1-1 and V is TRBV15; TCRdb's assignment of TRBD1 cannot be checked, as there is no DNA. CDR3 length equals 13 residues. Per the germline V gene, CDR1 is LNHNV and CDR2 is YYDKDF (reference sequence). This CDR3 is CATSWGLGTEAFF.

The chain is built from TRBV5-5 and TRBJ2-6; TCRdb designates TRBD1, a call that cannot be tested without DNA. Germline CDR1 SGHKS, CDR2 YYEKEE (reference sequence). This CDR3 has 16 residues. CDR3 sequence: CASSSGTTSGANVLTF.

The genes are TRBV11-2 and TRBJ1-2; the TRBD1 assignment by TCRdb is unverifiable without DNA. Germline V gives CDR1 SGHAT, CDR2 FQNNGV. CDR3 size: 14 residues. Here the CDR3 reads CASSARGGIYGYTF.

The rearrangement links TRBV24-1 to TRBJ2-2. This CDR3 is built from 14 residues. Germline CDR1 KGHDR, CDR2 SFDVKD. The CDR3 loop reads CATSPTGQTGELFF.